This T cell receptor beta chain came from a study of cytomegalovirus exposure and HLA in healthy donors. Vbeta (60) and Jbeta (13) primers were used in the PCR. The method was immunoSEQ multiplex PCR; TCRdb's version includes in-frame clones alone and lacks a portion of them. The sample has 130,000 to 150,000 clones. The V gene end was trimmed by 2 bases and the J gene end by 5 bases; junction bases not matched to a gene: 6. The CDR3 totals 16 residues. The germline gives CDR1 LGHNA, CDR2 YNFKEQ. The specimen was PBMCs. The gene calls are TRBV4-2 and TRBJ1-1, with 12 bases lining up with TRBD1. This TCR was recovered from a man in his forties in good health and CMV-seronegative. CDR3 sequence reads: CASSQSGQGAGTEAFF. CDR3 sequence (DNA): TGTGCCAGCAGCCAATCGGGACAGGGGGCCGGAACTGAAGCTTTCTTT.